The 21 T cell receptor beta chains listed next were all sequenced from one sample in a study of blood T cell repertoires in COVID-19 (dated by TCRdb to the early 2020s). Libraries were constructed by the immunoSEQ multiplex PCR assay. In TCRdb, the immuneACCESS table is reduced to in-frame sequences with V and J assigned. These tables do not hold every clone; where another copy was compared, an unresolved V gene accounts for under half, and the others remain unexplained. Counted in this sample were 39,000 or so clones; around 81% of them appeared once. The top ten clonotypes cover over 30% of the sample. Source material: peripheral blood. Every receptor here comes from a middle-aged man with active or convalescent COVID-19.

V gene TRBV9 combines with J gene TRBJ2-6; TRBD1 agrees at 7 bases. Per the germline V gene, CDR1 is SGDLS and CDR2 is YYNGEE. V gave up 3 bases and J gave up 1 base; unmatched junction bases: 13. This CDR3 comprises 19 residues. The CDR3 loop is CASSGTPGQLASGANVLTF. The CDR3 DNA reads TGTGCCAGCAGCGGCACACCGGGACAGTTGGCTTCTGGGGCCAACGTCCTGACTTTC.

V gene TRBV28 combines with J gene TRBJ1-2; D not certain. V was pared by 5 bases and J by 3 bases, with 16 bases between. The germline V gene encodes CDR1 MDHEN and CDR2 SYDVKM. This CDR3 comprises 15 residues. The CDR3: CASSPSSTGYYGYTF. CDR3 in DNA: TGTGCCAGCAGTCCATCCTCGACTGGGTACTATGGCTACACCTTC.

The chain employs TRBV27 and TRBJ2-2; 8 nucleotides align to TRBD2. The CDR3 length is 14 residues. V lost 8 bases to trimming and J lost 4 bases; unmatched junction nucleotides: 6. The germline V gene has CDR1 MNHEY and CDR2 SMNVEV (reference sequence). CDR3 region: CASRSGRGTGELFF. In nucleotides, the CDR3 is TGTGCCAGCCGAAGCGGGAGAGGCACCGGGGAGCTGTTTTTT.

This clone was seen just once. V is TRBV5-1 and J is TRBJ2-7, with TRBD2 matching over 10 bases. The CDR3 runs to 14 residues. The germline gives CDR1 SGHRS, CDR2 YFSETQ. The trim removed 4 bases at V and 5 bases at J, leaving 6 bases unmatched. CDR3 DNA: TGCGCCAGCAGCAGAAGCGGGAGGGACGACGAGCAGTACTTC. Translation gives CASSRSGRDDEQYF. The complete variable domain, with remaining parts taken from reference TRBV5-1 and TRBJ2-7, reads KAGVTQTPRYLIKTRGQQVTLSCSPISGHRSVSWYQQTPGQGLQFLFEYFSETQRNKGNFPGRFSGRQFSNSRSEMNVSTLELGDSALYLCASSRSGRDDEQYFGPGTRLTVT.

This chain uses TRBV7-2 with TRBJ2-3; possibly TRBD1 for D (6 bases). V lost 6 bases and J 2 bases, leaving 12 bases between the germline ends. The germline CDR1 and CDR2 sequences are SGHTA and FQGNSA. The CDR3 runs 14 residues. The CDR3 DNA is TGTGCCAGCAGTCGCGGACAGCTCACAGATACGCAGTATTTT. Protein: CASSRGQLTDTQYF.

CDR3 sequence reads: CASSLEGGANQPQHF. The CDR3 coding sequence is TGCGCCAGCAGCTTGGAAGGTGGGGCCAATCAGCCCCAGCATTTT. V is TRBV5-1 and J is TRBJ1-5, with D possibly TRBD1 on 5 matching bases. V dropped 0 bases and J dropped 3 bases, with 10 bases sitting between them. The CDR3 covers 15 residues. Germline V gives CDR1 SGHRS, CDR2 YFSETQ.

CDR3 nucleotides: TGTGCCAGTAGTCTCCGAGCGGGAGGGCCGACAGATACGCAGTATTTT. It codes for CASSLRAGGPTDTQYF. This chain connects TRBV19 to TRBJ2-3; 10 bases are shared with TRBD2. J was trimmed by 3 bases and V by 5 bases; bases with no gene match: 8. CDR1 is LNHDA, CDR2 SQIVND, per germline (reference sequence). The CDR3 spans 16 residues.

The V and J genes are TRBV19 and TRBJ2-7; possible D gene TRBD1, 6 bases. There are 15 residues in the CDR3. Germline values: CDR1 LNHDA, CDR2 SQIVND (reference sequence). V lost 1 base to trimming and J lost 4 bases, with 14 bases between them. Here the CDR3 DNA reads TGTGCCAGTAGTATAGTCCGGGACAACATTTACGAGCAGTACTTC. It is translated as CASSIVRDNIYEQYF.

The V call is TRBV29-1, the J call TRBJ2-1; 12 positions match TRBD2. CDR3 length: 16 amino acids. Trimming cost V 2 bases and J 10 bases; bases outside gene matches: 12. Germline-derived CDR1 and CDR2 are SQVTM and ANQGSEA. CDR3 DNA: TGCAGCGTTGAACCGCCTAGCGGGGGGGCTGGTAAGGAGCAGTTCTTC. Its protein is CSVEPPSGGAGKEQFF.

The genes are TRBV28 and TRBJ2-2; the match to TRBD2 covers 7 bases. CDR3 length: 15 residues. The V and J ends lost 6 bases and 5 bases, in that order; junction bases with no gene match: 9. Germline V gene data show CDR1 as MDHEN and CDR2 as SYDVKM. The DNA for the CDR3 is TGTGCCAGCAGGACTACTAGCGCGAGGACCGGGGAGCTGTTTTTT. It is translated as CASRTTSARTGELFF.

The CDR3 here is CASSRGQGPNNEQFF. The CDR3 DNA follows: TGTGCCAGCTCTCGCGGACAGGGACCAAACAATGAGCAGTTCTTC. The chain uses TRBV18 and TRBJ2-1; 8 bases agree with TRBD1. The CDR3 totals 15 residues. The trim removed 6 bases at V and 5 bases at J, leaving 9 bases unmatched. Germline assignment: CDR1 KGHSH and CDR2 LQKENI.

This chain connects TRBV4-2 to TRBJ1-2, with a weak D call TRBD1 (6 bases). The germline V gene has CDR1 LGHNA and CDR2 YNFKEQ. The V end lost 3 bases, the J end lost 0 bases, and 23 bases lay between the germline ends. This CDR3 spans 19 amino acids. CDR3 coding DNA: TGTGCCAGCAGCCACTCCCTAGGTACAGGGTCCCCCGCTAACTATGGCTACACCTTC. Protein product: CASSHSLGTGSPANYGYTF.

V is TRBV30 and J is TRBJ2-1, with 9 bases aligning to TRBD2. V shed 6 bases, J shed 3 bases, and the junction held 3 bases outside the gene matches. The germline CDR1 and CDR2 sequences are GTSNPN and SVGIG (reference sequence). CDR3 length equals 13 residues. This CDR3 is CACLAGNYNEQFF. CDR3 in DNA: TGTGCCTGCCTAGCGGGGAACTACAATGAGCAGTTCTTC. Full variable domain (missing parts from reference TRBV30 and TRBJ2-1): SQTIHQWPATLVQPVGSPLSLECTVEGTSNPNLYWYRQAAGRGLQLLFYSVGIGQISSEVPQNLSASRPQDRQFILSSKKLLLSDSGFYLCACLAGNYNEQFFGPGTRLTVL.

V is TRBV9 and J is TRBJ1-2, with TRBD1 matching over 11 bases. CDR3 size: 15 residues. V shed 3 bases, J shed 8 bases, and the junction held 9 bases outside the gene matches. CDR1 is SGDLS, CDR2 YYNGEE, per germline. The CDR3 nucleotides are TGTGCCAGCAGCGCCGGAGGACAGGGGGCGAGGGGCTACACCTTC. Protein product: CASSAGGQGARGYTF.

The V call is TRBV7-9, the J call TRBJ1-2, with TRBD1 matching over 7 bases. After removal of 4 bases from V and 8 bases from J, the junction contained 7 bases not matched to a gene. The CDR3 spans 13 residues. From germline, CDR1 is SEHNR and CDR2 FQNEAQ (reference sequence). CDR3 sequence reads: CASSSQGDGGYTF. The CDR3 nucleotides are TGTGCCAGCAGCTCCCAGGGGGACGGAGGCTACACCTTC.

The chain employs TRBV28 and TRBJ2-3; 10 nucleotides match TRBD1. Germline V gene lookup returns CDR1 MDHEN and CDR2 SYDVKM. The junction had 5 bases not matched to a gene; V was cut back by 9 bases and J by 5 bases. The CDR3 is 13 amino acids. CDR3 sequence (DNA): TGTGCCAGTAGACAGGGGGCTGGAGATACGCAGTATTTT. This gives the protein CASRQGAGDTQYF. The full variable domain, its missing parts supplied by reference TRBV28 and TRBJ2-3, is DVKVTQSSRYLVKRTGEKVFLECVQDMDHENMFWYRQDPGLGLRLIYFSYDVKMKEKGDIPEGYSVSREKKERFSLILESASTNQTSMYLCASRQGAGDTQYFGPGTRLTVL.

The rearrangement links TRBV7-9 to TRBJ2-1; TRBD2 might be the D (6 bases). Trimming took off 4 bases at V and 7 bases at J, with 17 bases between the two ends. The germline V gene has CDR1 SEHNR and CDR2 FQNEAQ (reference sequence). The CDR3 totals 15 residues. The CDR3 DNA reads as TGTGCCAGCAGCTCCCTAACGACTAGTATGAATGAGCAGTTCTTC. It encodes CASSSLTTSMNEQFF.

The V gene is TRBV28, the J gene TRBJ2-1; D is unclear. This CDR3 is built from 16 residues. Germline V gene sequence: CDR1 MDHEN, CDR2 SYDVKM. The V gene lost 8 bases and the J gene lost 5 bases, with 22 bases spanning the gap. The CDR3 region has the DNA TGTGCCAGCCAACCCGTTTGGCCCTGGCAAGACAATGAGCAGTTCTTC. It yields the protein CASQPVWPWQDNEQFF.

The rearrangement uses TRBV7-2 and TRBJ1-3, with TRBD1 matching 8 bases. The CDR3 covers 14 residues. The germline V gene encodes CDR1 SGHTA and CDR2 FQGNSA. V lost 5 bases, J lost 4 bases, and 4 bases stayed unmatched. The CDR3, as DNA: TGTGCCAGCAGCAGCAGGGGGCAGGGAAACACCATATATTTT. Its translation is CASSSRGQGNTIYF.

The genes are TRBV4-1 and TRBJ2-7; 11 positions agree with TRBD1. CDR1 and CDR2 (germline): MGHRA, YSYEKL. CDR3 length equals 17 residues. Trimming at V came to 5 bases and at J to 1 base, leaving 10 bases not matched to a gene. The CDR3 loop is CASSDGTGGLLSYEQYF. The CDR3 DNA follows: TGCGCCAGCAGCGACGGGACAGGGGGACTATTGTCCTACGAGCAGTACTTC.

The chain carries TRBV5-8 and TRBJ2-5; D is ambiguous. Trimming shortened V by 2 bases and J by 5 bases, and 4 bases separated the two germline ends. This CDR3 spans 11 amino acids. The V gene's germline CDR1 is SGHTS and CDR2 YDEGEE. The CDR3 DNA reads TGTGCCAGCAGCTTCTCCGAGACCCAGTACTTC. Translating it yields CASSFSETQYF.